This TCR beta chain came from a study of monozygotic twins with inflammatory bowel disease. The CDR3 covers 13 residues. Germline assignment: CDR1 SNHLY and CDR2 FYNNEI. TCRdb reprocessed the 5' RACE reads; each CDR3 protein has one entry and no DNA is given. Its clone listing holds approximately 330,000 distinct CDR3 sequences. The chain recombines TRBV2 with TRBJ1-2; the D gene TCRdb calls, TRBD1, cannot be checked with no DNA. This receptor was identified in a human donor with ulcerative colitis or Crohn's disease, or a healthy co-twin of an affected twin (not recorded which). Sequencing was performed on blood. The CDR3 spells CASSDYGRGGYTF.